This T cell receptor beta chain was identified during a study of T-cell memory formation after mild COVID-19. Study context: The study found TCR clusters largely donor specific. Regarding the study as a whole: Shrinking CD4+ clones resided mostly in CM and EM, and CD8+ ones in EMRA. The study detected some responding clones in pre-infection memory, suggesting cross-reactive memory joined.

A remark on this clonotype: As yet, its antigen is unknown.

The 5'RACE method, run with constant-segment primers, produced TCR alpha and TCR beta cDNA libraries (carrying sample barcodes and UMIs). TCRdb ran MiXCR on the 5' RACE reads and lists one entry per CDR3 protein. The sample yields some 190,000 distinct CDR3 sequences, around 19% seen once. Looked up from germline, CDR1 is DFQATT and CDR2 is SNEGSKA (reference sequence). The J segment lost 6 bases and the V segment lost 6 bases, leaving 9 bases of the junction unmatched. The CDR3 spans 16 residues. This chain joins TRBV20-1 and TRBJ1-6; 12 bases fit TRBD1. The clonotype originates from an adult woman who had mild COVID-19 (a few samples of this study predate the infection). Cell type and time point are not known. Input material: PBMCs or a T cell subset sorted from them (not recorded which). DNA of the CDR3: TGCAGTGCCCCGGGAGGGACAGGGGGCAGTAATTCACCCCTCCACTTT. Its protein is CSAPGGTGGSNSPLHF.